The 12 T cell receptor beta chains listed next were all sequenced from one sample in a study of T cell changes during pregnancy in multiple sclerosis (dated by TCRdb to between 2019 and 2020). The receptor library was made with the immunoSEQ multiplex PCR assay. Drawn from immuneACCESS, this table holds only the in-frame rearrangements with V and J called that TCRdb kept. Clones are partly lost; checked studies trace under half to an unresolved V gene and leave the rest unexplained. This sample is represented by about 100,000 clones; over 80% of them were singletons. The ten largest clonotypes hold approximately 2% of the sample. This sample comprised peripheral blood, obtained after pregnancy. These receptors were collected from a female donor with multiple sclerosis, enrolled in a pregnancy study.

In its sample, this clone was seen once. The chain carries TRBV27 and TRBJ2-3; TRBD1 matches 9 bases. J was trimmed by 4 bases and V by 5 bases; bases with no gene match: 10. Germline lookup yields CDR1 MNHEY and CDR2 SMNVEV (reference sequence). This CDR3 contains 16 residues. The DNA for the CDR3 is TGTGCCAGCAGTCCCTCTCTCCGACAGGGGGCAGATACGCAGTATTTT. This codes for CASSPSLRQGADTQYF.

V usage is TRBV7-3 and J usage is TRBJ2-3; 9 nucleotides align to TRBD1. The CDR3 extends over 15 amino acids. The germline CDR1 and CDR2 sequences are SGHTA and FQGTGA. V gave up 5 bases and J gave up 4 bases; unmatched junction bases: 7. CDR3 amino acids: CASSEGTGIADTQYF. The CDR3 bases are TGTGCCAGCAGCGAGGGGACAGGGATTGCAGATACGCAGTATTTT.

V and J are TRBV28 and TRBJ1-6; a possible D gene is TRBD1 (5 bases). This CDR3 has 15 amino acids. V lost 11 bases and J 0 bases, leaving 14 bases between the germline ends. The germline gives CDR1 MDHEN, CDR2 SYDVKM. This CDR3 is CAAHGGSSYNSPLHF. The CDR3 DNA follows: TGTGCCGCCCATGGGGGGAGCTCCTATAATTCACCCCTCCACTTT.

The rearrangement joins TRBV2 to TRBJ2-7; TRBD1 matches 8 bases. CDR1 is SNHLY, CDR2 FYNNEI, per germline. J was trimmed by 5 bases and V by 4 bases; bases with no gene match: 10. This CDR3 has 15 amino acids. The CDR3 loop reads CASSVTQGAGHEQYF. The CDR3 DNA reads TGTGCCAGCAGTGTCACCCAGGGGGCAGGTCACGAGCAGTACTTC.

This chain joins TRBV5-6 and TRBJ2-7, with 9 bases matching TRBD1. This CDR3 region has 16 residues. V gave up 1 base and J gave up 6 bases; unmatched junction bases: 11. CDR1 and CDR2 (germline): SGHDT, YYEEEE. Here the CDR3 DNA reads TGTGCCAGCAGCTTGCCGACGCCGGGACAGGGCAGCGAGCAGTACTTC. Protein product: CASSLPTPGQGSEQYF.

J is TRBJ1-1 and V is TRBV28, with unresolved D. CDR3 size: 11 residues. The germline V gene has CDR1 MDHEN and CDR2 SYDVKM. The ends were cut back, 3 bases at V and 8 bases at J, with 7 bases in the middle. CDR3 amino acids: CASSFKTEAFF. The DNA of the CDR3 is TGTGCCAGCAGTTTTAAGACAGAAGCTTTCTTT.

The rearrangement links TRBV6-1 to TRBJ2-7; 9 positions match TRBD2. Germline assignment: CDR1 MNHNS and CDR2 SASEGT. With 6 bases clipped from V and 2 bases from J, the junction kept 8 bases outside the gene matches. The CDR3 is 15 amino acids. The CDR3 nucleotides are TGTGCCAGCAGACCTCTAGCGGGGACCCCCTACGAGCAGTACTTC. Translating it yields CASRPLAGTPYEQYF.

The chain uses TRBV27 and TRBJ2-7; 13 bases agree with TRBD2. V gave up 3 bases and J gave up 2 bases; unmatched junction bases: 4. The CDR3 has 16 residues. Germline-derived CDR1 and CDR2 are MNHEY and SMNVEV (reference sequence). CDR3 region: CASSFLTSGRAYEQYF. The DNA of the CDR3 is TGTGCCAGCAGTTTCCTTACTAGCGGGAGGGCCTACGAGCAGTACTTC.

The genes are TRBV29-1 and TRBJ2-7; weak D call: TRBD1 (5 bases). CDR3 length equals 13 residues. CDR1 is SQVTM and CDR2 is ANQGSEA in the germline V gene. Trimming stripped 2 bases from V and 0 bases from J, with 8 bases between. CDR3 residues: CSVELDSSYEQYF. The CDR3 bases are TGCAGCGTTGAACTCGACAGCTCCTACGAGCAGTACTTC.

The chain couples TRBV28 to TRBJ2-2; 7 bases are a match to TRBD1. This CDR3 spans 13 amino acids. V was clipped by 10 bases and J by 4 bases; unmatched bases: 6. Germline CDR1 is MDHEN and CDR2 is SYDVKM. CDR3 bases: TGTGCCACCGCGACAGGGACCACCGGGGAGCTGTTTTTT. Translated, it gives CATATGTTGELFF.

This chain connects TRBV27 to TRBJ1-2, with 8 bases fitting TRBD1. V was clipped by 4 bases and J by 2 bases; unmatched bases: 6. Germline V gene data show CDR1 as MNHEY and CDR2 as SMNVEV (reference sequence). The CDR3 is 15 residues long. The CDR3 loop reads CASSSFRGLNYGYTF. CDR3 bases: TGTGCCAGCAGTTCTTTCAGGGGGCTGAACTATGGCTACACCTTC.

V gene TRBV29-1 combines with J gene TRBJ1-2; 7 nucleotides agree with TRBD1. CDR3 length: 12 amino acids. V shed 6 bases, J shed 4 bases, and the junction held 5 bases outside the gene matches. Germline V gives CDR1 SQVTM, CDR2 ANQGSEA. CDR3 sequence (DNA): TGCAGCGTCCAGGGGGGCGGCTATGGCTACACCTTC. Protein sequence: CSVQGGGYGYTF.